The text below deals with one TCR beta chain. The germline gives CDR1 SQVTM, CDR2 ANQGSEA. Losses at the gene ends were 6 bases for V and 11 bases for J; bases not matched to a gene: 15. The CDR3 is 14 residues long. The data were obtained in a study of breast tumors, draining lymph nodes, adjacent tissues. Using its own MiXCR run on the multiplex PCR reads, TCRdb lists one record per CDR3 protein. Altogether 150,000 to 200,000 distinct CDR3 sequences are present, around a third being singletons, with the ten largest covering 3% to 4.5%. Breast cancer patients provided tissue from their axillary draining lymph nodes.

The sequencing input was axillary lymph node tissue. The TCR originated in a female donor with breast cancer. Some clones in this sample may be carry-over from other donors' samples. This chain links TRBV29-1 with TRBJ2-3, with 9 bases that match TRBD2. This CDR3 is CSVISGRSYNEQYF. DNA for the CDR3: TGCAGCGTAATTAGCGGGAGATCCTACAATGAGCAGTATTTT.